Each of the 24 T cell receptor beta chains below was sequenced from the same sample in a study of T cells of healthy individuals. TCRdb processed the 5' RACE reads anew with MiXCR; each CDR3 protein has one entry. The sample includes 40,000 to 65,000 distinct CDR3 sequences, roughly 14% of them seen just once. The receptors shown here come from a human donor in good health.

The V call is TRBV4-2, the J call TRBJ1-1; no definite D call. The germline V and J ends were trimmed by 5 bases and 0 bases, with 13 bases remaining between them. CDR3 length equals 15 residues. Germline lookup yields CDR1 LGHNA and CDR2 YNFKEQ. CDR3 residues: CASSSHQAMNTEAFF. The CDR3, as DNA: TGTGCCAGCAGCTCACATCAGGCTATGAACACTGAAGCTTTCTTT.

This clonotype was counted ten times or more. The chain joins TRBV11-2 to TRBJ2-7; the match to TRBD2 covers 10 bases. The germline V gene has CDR1 SGHAT and CDR2 FQNNGV. The ends lost 4 bases at V and 7 bases at J; junction bases unmatched: 13. The CDR3 covers 16 residues. This CDR3 is CASSSLSSGRALEQYF. The CDR3 DNA sequence: TGTGCCAGCAGCTCCCTTTCCAGCGGGAGGGCCTTAGAGCAGTACTTC.

This clonotype was counted between two and nine times. The chain joins TRBV5-6 to TRBJ1-5; no firm D call. The CDR3 is 15 residues long. Germline V gene data show CDR1 as SGHDT and CDR2 as YYEEEE. Trimming pared 4 bases from V and 2 bases from J, leaving 13 bases between. The CDR3 reads CASSGWGFGNQPQHF. CDR3 nucleotide sequence: TGTGCCAGCAGCGGCTGGGGATTCGGCAATCAGCCCCAGCATTTT.

This clonotype was seen at least ten times. The chain carries TRBV6-2 or TRBV6-3 and TRBJ1-1, with D perhaps matching TRBD1 (5 bases). Trimming took off 2 bases at V and 4 bases at J, with 11 bases between the two ends. From germline, CDR1 is MNHEY and CDR2 SVGEGT. CDR3 size: 14 residues. The chain's CDR3 is CASSYSRVGTEAFF. CDR3 coding DNA: TGTGCCAGCAGTTACAGCAGGGTAGGCACTGAAGCTTTCTTT.

This clonotype appeared a few times. The chain uses TRBV20-1 and TRBJ1-2; D is uncertain. Germline CDR1 DFQATT, CDR2 SNEGSKA (reference sequence). Trimming removed 4 bases from V and 9 bases from J, with 3 bases in between. This CDR3 has 8 amino acids. CDR3 loop: CSAKSYTF. DNA for the CDR3: TGCAGTGCTAAAAGCTACACCTTC.

The sample holds a few counts of this clonotype. The gene calls are TRBV28 and TRBJ2-1; D is possibly TRBD1 (6 bases). The germline CDR1 and CDR2 sequences are MDHEN and SYDVKM. CDR3 length: 17 amino acids. Trimming left V 5 bases short and J 0 bases short, with 17 bases between. The CDR3 loop is CASSLILDSSSYNEQFF. The CDR3 DNA reads as TGTGCCAGCAGTCTTATTTTGGACAGCAGCTCCTACAATGAGCAGTTCTTC.

The table lists this clonotype with a count of one. This rearrangement joins TRBV5-1 to TRBJ2-1; perhaps TRBD2 as D (5 bases). This CDR3 has 12 residues. In germline, CDR1 is SGHRS, CDR2 YFSETQ. Trimming took 6 bases from V and 2 from J, leaving 6 bases between them. This CDR3 is CASTGTYNEQFF. DNA of the CDR3: TGCGCCAGCACCGGGACCTACAATGAGCAGTTCTTC.

This chain connects TRBV10-3 to TRBJ2-1; D is perhaps TRBD1 or TRBD2 (6 bases each). CDR3 length: 15 amino acids. CDR1 and CDR2 from the germline V gene are ENHRY and SYGVKD. V lost 3 bases, J lost 5 bases, and 14 bases lay in between. The CDR3 protein is CAISERERGDNEQFF. CDR3 bases: TGTGCCATCAGTGAAAGGGAGAGGGGGGACAATGAGCAGTTCTTC.

In this sample, this clonotype turned up a few times. The chain has TRBV4-3 and TRBJ2-5, with a possible D match to TRBD1 (6 bases). Germline values: CDR1 LGHNA, CDR2 YSLEER. Trimming shortened V by 0 bases and J by 4 bases, and 12 bases separated the two germline ends. The CDR3 is 15 amino acids. The CDR3 is CASSQDPSRGETQYF. CDR3 in DNA: TGCGCCAGCAGCCAAGACCCTTCCAGGGGAGAGACCCAGTACTTC.

This chain connects TRBV6-2 or TRBV6-3 to TRBJ2-3; 10 positions match TRBD1. J gave up 2 bases and V 8 bases, and 13 bases lay outside the gene matches. The germline gives CDR1 MNHEY, CDR2 SVGEGT. There are 17 residues in the CDR3. The CDR3 region is CASGILLGTGDTDTQYF. In DNA form, the CDR3 reads TGTGCCAGCGGAATCCTTTTGGGGACAGGGGACACAGATACGCAGTATTTT.

A few counts support this clonotype. This chain uses TRBV10-3 with TRBJ1-3; the D gene is possibly TRBD1 (5 bases). This CDR3 region has 15 residues. Germline CDR1 ENHRY, CDR2 SYGVKD. The germline V and J ends were trimmed by 2 bases and 0 bases, with 8 bases remaining between them. The CDR3 loop reads CAISEIGDSGNTIYF. CDR3 DNA sequence: TGTGCCATCAGTGAGATAGGGGACTCTGGAAACACCATATATTTT.

The chain uses TRBV4-3 and TRBJ2-2; the match to TRBD1 covers 7 bases. The V segment lost 2 bases and the J segment 5 bases; nucleotides outside the gene matches: 5. From germline, CDR1 is LGHNA and CDR2 YSLEER. This CDR3 has 15 residues. The CDR3 bases are TGCGCCAGCAGCCAATTCTCAGGGGGAACCGGGGAGCTGTTTTTT. Translation gives CASSQFSGGTGELFF.

There are many counts of this clonotype. This chain uses TRBV20-1 with TRBJ2-7; D possibly uses TRBD1 or TRBD2 (5 bases each). In germline, CDR1 is DFQATT, CDR2 SNEGSKA (reference sequence). The V and J ends lost 6 bases and 2 bases respectively, with 8 bases between them. This CDR3 region has 11 residues. The CDR3 spells CSARGPYEQYF. The DNA for the CDR3 is TGCAGTGCGAGGGGCCCCTACGAGCAGTACTTC.

V gene TRBV20-1 combines with J gene TRBJ1-4; 8 nucleotides agree with TRBD1. V lost 0 bases to trimming and J lost 5 bases; unmatched junction nucleotides: 5. Germline CDR1 and CDR2: DFQATT and SNEGSKA (reference sequence). The CDR3 loop spans 15 amino acids. The CDR3 region is CSARDRGTGNEKLFF. CDR3 sequence (DNA): TGCAGTGCTAGAGATCGCGGGACAGGCAATGAAAAACTGTTTTTT.

This clonotype was seen only a few times. The chain joins TRBV5-6 to TRBJ2-4; D may be TRBD1 (6 bases). Trimming removed 2 bases from V and 3 bases from J, with 18 bases in between. The CDR3 has 17 amino acids. Germline-derived CDR1 and CDR2 are SGHDT and YYEEEE. The chain's CDR3 is CASSFMGAKEVKNIQYF. CDR3 DNA sequence: TGTGCCAGCAGCTTTATGGGGGCGAAGGAGGTCAAAAACATTCAGTACTTC.

This clonotype showed up many times. The genes are TRBV20-1 and TRBJ2-1, with 7 bases lining up with TRBD1. Germline V gene sequence: CDR1 DFQATT, CDR2 SNEGSKA (reference sequence). CDR3 length: 14 amino acids. After removal of 8 bases from V and 2 bases from J, the junction contained 9 bases not matched to a gene. CDR3 protein: CSTILTGTYNEQFF. The DNA of the CDR3 is TGCAGTACAATCCTGACAGGGACCTACAATGAGCAGTTCTTC.

This clonotype was counted a few times. The chain employs TRBV27 and TRBJ2-2; TRBD1 matches at 9 bases. Germline V gives CDR1 MNHEY, CDR2 SMNVEV (reference sequence). The CDR3 sequence is 14 residues long. With V trimmed by 6 bases and J by 3 bases, 2 bases remained unmatched. The CDR3 loop reads CASRDRGYTGELFF. The CDR3, as DNA: TGTGCCAGCAGGGACAGGGGCTACACCGGGGAGCTGTTTTTT.

This clonotype was counted ten times or more. This chain joins TRBV2 and TRBJ1-1, with no clear D. Germline V gene data show CDR1 as SNHLY and CDR2 as FYNNEI. V lost 2 bases and J 1 base, leaving 5 bases between the germline ends. This CDR3 spans 13 amino acids. Here the CDR3 reads CASSEMENTEAFF. CDR3 nucleotides: TGTGCCAGCAGTGAAATGGAGAACACTGAAGCTTTCTTT.

The CDR3 region has the DNA TGTGCCAGCAGCCCCGGCCCACAGGGGGCCTATGGCTACACCTTC. This sequence encodes CASSPGPQGAYGYTF. This chain connects TRBV11-1 to TRBJ1-2; 9 bases are shared with TRBD1. The germline V gene has CDR1 SGHAT and CDR2 FQDESV (reference sequence). There are 15 residues in the CDR3. With V trimmed by 5 bases and J by 4 bases, 8 bases remained unmatched.

This clonotype is medium-sized. V and J are TRBV6-5 and TRBJ2-7, with D perhaps TRBD2 (5 bases). This CDR3 contains 14 residues. V was trimmed by 8 bases and J by 6 bases, leaving 20 bases between them. Germline V gene sequence: CDR1 MNHEY, CDR2 SVGAGI. CDR3 nucleotide sequence: TGTGCCAGCGGGTTCAGGTCCCTAAGCGGCGAGCAGTACTTC. This codes for CASGFRSLSGEQYF.

Many counts were recorded for this clonotype. V is TRBV20-1 and J is TRBJ2-7; maybe TRBD2 (5 bases). V lost 7 bases and J 3 bases, leaving 13 bases between the germline ends. Germline lookup yields CDR1 DFQATT and CDR2 SNEGSKA (reference sequence). The CDR3 is 12 residues long. CDR3 sequence: CSVKALGYEQYF. Written as DNA, the CDR3 is TGCAGTGTCAAAGCACTAGGCTACGAGCAGTACTTC.

The chain carries TRBV7-2 and TRBJ2-3; D remains ambiguous. The CDR3 consists of 11 residues. The germline V gene encodes CDR1 SGHTA and CDR2 FQGNSA. Trimming took off 4 bases at V and 7 bases at J, with 6 bases between the two ends. CDR3 residues: CASSSAHTQYF. The CDR3 DNA reads TGTGCCAGCAGCTCCGCCCATACGCAGTATTTT.

This clonotype was seen at least ten times. The genes are TRBV7-2 and TRBJ2-1; TRBD1 matches 9 bases. V trimming: 8 bases; J trimming: 7 bases; junction bases outside the gene matches: 9. Germline V gene sequence: CDR1 SGHTA, CDR2 FQGNSA. The CDR3 sequence is 14 residues long. The CDR3 region is CASVTGGSQNEQFF. The CDR3 nucleotides read TGTGCCAGCGTAACAGGGGGCTCGCAGAATGAGCAGTTCTTC.

This clonotype was counted ten times or more. The CDR3 spells CASSFLRTETQYF. In DNA, the CDR3 is TGTGCCAGCAGTTTTCTGAGGACAGAGACCCAGTACTTC. The gene calls are TRBV12-3 or TRBV12-4 and TRBJ2-5; no reliable D call. The CDR3 totals 13 residues. V dropped 3 bases and J dropped 4 bases, with 9 bases sitting between them.